This record concerns one TCR beta chain sequence. The count of this clone is one. The antigen it binds to is not known. No clone much larger than this one lies a single base away; base qualities are absent. The sample originates from a study of control samples from healthy donors and cancer patients (dated by TCRdb to the early 2020s). Receptor libraries were prepared by the immunoSEQ multiplex PCR assay. The table was pulled from immuneACCESS by TCRdb, which kept in-frame rearrangements only. Such tables lose some clones; where checked, under half of the loss comes from unresolved V genes, and the rest has no known cause. This sample lists 150,000 or so clones; 85% to 95% were detected once. The ten largest clones take up 12% to 15% of the sample. Including the terminal cysteine and phenylalanine, the CDR3 comprises 15 residues. Here the CDR3 DNA is all that survives: 45 bases in frame from base 1. CDR1 is given as SNHLY and CDR2 as FYNNEI, both from the germline V gene. Trimming takes 1 base off V and 3 bases off J; junction bases not matched to a gene: 4.

The sample taken for sequencing was PBMCs. Recombination connected TRBV2 to TRBJ2-3; the central 7 bases match TRBD1. This sequence originates from a man between 60 and 75 years old with colorectal cancer. The DNA sequence is TGTGCCAGCAGTGAAGAGACAGGGTTTACAGATACGCAGTATTTT. It translates as CASSEETGFTDTQYF.